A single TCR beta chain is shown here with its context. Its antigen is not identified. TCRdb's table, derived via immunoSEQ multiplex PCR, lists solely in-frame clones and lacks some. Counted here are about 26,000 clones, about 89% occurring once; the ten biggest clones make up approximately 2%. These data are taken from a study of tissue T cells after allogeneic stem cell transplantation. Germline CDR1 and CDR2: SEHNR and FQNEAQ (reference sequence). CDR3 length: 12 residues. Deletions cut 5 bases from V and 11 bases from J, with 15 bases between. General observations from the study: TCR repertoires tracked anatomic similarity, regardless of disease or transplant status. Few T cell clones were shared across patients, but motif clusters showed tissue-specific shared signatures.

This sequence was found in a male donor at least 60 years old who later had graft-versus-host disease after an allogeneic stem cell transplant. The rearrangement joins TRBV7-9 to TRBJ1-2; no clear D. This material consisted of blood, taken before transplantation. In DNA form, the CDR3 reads TGTGCCAGCAGCCAGGAAAAATTGGGGTACACCTTC. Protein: CASSQEKLGYTF.